This T cell receptor beta chain was recorded in a study of T-cell memory formation after mild COVID-19 (dated by TCRdb to the early 2020s). About the investigation overall: TCR sequence clusters from the two donors were found to be largely donor specific. Longitudinal TCRalpha and TCRbeta repertoire sequencing tracked T-cell clones expanding and contracting after mild COVID-19 in a couple of donors. Two young, previously healthy adult volunteers made up the cohort, one male and one female. Paper-wide results and their limitations: The study included only a couple of mild cases, and larger cohorts that include severe cases with pre-infection samples were judged to be necessary. Clones that contracted from day 15 to 85 showed balanced CD4/CD8 phenotypes, whereas a second wave of clones that expanded from day 15 to 37 leaned towards CD4+. The detection of some responding clones in pre-infection memory suggests that pre-existing cross-reactive memory T cells joined the SARS-CoV-2 response. Whether the second-wave clones peaking on day 37 were SARS-CoV-2 specific was not confirmed. Contracting CD4+ clones appeared mostly in the CM and EM memory subsets, whereas CD8+ clones were enriched in EMRA.

From cysteine to phenylalanine, the CDR3 is 13 amino acids long. The retained sequence is limited to the CDR3, 39 bases, with the frame set at the first base. The germline V end is reduced by 8 bases and the J end by 3 bases; junction bases left unmatched: 5. CDR1 is given as MNHNS and CDR2 as SASEGT, both from the germline V gene. The sequencing machine was an Illumina NovaSeq 6000. TCRalpha and TCRbeta cDNA libraries were constructed by 5'RACE with constant-segment primers, with sample barcodes and unique molecular identifiers being introduced. RNA was extracted from every sample with Trizol reagent. The libraries were amplified in two PCR steps, and the second step added a second sample barcode and Illumina TruSeq adapters. Sequencing of libraries was performed on an Illumina NovaSeq with 2 x 150 bp paired-end reads. As for how the authors treated the data: Demultiplexing of reads and collapsing into UMI-guided consensus sequences were performed with migec v1.2.7. Using mixcr v2.1.11, UMI consensuses were aligned to TRA and TRB V and J templates and then assembled into clonotypes. A clonotype was counted as expanded or contracted only if both edgeR and NoisET called the change significant, with noise models trained on biological replicates. For edgeR calls, the cutoffs were a false discovery rate-adjusted p below 0.01 and a log2 fold-change threshold of 1. PCA with hierarchical clustering of max-normalized trajectories of the 1000 most abundant clonotypes was used as exploratory dynamics analysis. Separately sequenced CD4+ and CD8+ repertoires were used to assign the CD4 or CD8 phenotype of responding clones. TCRdb passed the public sequencing reads through fastp at Q25 and MiXCR, retaining productive beta sequences. Entries are consolidated by CDR3 protein sequence, retaining the most common genes and DNA. The V and J calls reflect TCRdb's pipeline rather than the authors' work. Across this sample there are approximately 260,000 distinct CDR3 sequences, with 15% to 20% seen only once. The ten largest make up 22% of the sample.

Ficoll-Paque density gradient centrifugation was used to isolate PBMCs. Turning to this clonotype: Its antigen specificity is not known. Per-base qualities were not stored, and no clone one base away is much larger.

What was sequenced was PBMCs or a T cell subset sorted from them (not recorded which). The rearranged chain carries TRBV6-1 and TRBJ2-5, with TRBD1 identical over 8 junction bases. The receptor's source is a man younger than 35 who had mild COVID-19 (a few samples of this study predate the infection). The sample titles of this study are shuffled in the database, so cell type and time point are left out; the donor was told from shared clones. The nucleotides are TGTGCCAGCCTCCGGACAGGGAAAGAGACCCAGTACTTC. This codes for CASLRTGKETQYF.